The 24 T cell receptor beta chains given below trace back to one sample, sequenced in a study of T-cell memory formation after mild COVID-19. TCRdb reprocessed the 5' RACE reads via MiXCR and lists one record per CDR3 protein. The sample includes approximately 190,000 distinct CDR3 sequences, around 18% of them seen just once. What was sequenced was PBMCs or a T cell subset sorted from them (not recorded which). The receptor source for this set is an adult woman who had mild COVID-19 (a few samples of this study predate the infection). Cell type and time point are not known.

As DNA, the CDR3 is TGTGCCAGCAGCGTAGCTCCTGACCCCTACAATGAGCAGTTCTTC. Its translation: CASSVAPDPYNEQFF. The rearrangement uses TRBV9 and TRBJ2-1; unclear D gene. Germline CDR1 is SGDLS and CDR2 is YYNGEE. The germline V and J ends were trimmed by 0 bases and 2 bases, with 9 bases remaining between them. CDR3 size: 15 residues.

This clonotype has a count of ten or more. The chain uses TRBV6-5 and TRBJ1-1, with a tentative D call TRBD1 (6 bases). Looked up from germline, CDR1 is MNHEY and CDR2 is SVGAGI. V lost 5 bases and J 1 base, leaving 8 bases between the germline ends. This CDR3 region has 13 residues. CDR3 sequence: CASSRQENTEAFF. The CDR3 DNA reads TGTGCCAGCAGTCGACAGGAGAACACTGAAGCTTTCTTT.

The rearrangement links TRBV30 to TRBJ2-7; 10 nucleotides align to TRBD2. The CDR3 loop spans 17 amino acids. Unmatched junction bases numbered 10, after V lost 0 bases and J lost 2 bases. Germline lookup yields CDR1 GTSNPN and CDR2 SVGIG (reference sequence). The CDR3 protein is CAWSVLEGLAVPYEQYF. DNA for the CDR3: TGTGCCTGGAGTGTACTGGAAGGACTAGCGGTCCCCTACGAGCAGTACTTC. Combining the CDR3 with reference TRBV30 and TRBJ2-7 gives the whole variable domain SQTIHQWPATLVQPVGSPLSLECTVEGTSNPNLYWYRQAAGRGLQLLFYSVGIGQISSEVPQNLSASRPQDRQFILSSKKLLLSDSGFYLCAWSVLEGLAVPYEQYFGPGTRLTVT.

This clonotype was counted between two and nine times. This chain uses TRBV7-2 with TRBJ2-2; the match to TRBD2 covers 11 bases. V lost 2 bases, J lost 4 bases, and 9 bases stayed unmatched. Per germline, CDR1 SGHTA and CDR2 FQGNSA. The CDR3 is made up of 18 amino acids. The CDR3 nucleotides are TGTGCCAGCAGCTTATTAGCGGGAGGGCCGGGTGGCACCGGGGAGCTGTTTTTT. Amino acid sequence: CASSLLAGGPGGTGELFF.

In the case of this clonotype: One end of the junction is discordant with germline, which a read error may explain. The chain uses TRBV20-1 and TRBJ2-1; D is perhaps TRBD2 (5 bases). Germline V CDR1 and CDR2: DFQATT, SNEGSKA (reference sequence). CDR3 length: 12 residues. CDR3 amino acids: CSARGLRDEQFF. CDR3 bases: TGCAGTGCAAGAGGACTGCGCGATGAGCAGTTCTTC.

The chain joins TRBV5-1 to TRBJ1-6; D call uncertain. Trimming pared 0 bases from V and 10 bases from J, leaving 14 bases between. Germline V gene sequence: CDR1 SGHRS, CDR2 YFSETQ. The CDR3 runs 15 residues. Written as DNA, the CDR3 is TGCGCCAGCAGCTTGGGTCAGACTAATGGATCACCCCTCCACTTT. Protein sequence: CASSLGQTNGSPLHF. The variable domain in full, with the rest retrieved from reference TRBV5-1 and TRBJ1-6, is KAGVTQTPRYLIKTRGQQVTLSCSPISGHRSVSWYQQTPGQGLQFLFEYFSETQRNKGNFPGRFSGRQFSNSRSEMNVSTLELGDSALYLCASSLGQTNGSPLHFGNGTRLTVT.

This clonotype came up many times. The V call is TRBV6-6, the J call TRBJ2-2, with no clear D. Germline V gives CDR1 MNHNY, CDR2 SVGAGI (reference sequence). V shed 6 bases and J shed 1 base, with 9 bases lying between them. The CDR3 extends over 14 amino acids. CDR3 in amino acids: CASRDGWNTGELFF. The CDR3, as DNA: TGTGCCAGCAGAGACGGCTGGAACACCGGGGAGCTGTTTTTT.

This chain connects TRBV6-5 to TRBJ2-6; the match to TRBD1 covers 7 bases. Germline V gives CDR1 MNHEY, CDR2 SVGAGI. Trimming cost V 2 bases and J 1 base; bases outside gene matches: 14. The CDR3 runs to 20 residues. CDR3 bases: TGTGCCAGCAGTTACCAAGTTCAGGGGGTCATTAAGTCTGGGGCCAACGTCCTGACTTTC. As protein: CASSYQVQGVIKSGANVLTF.

V is TRBV24-1 and J is TRBJ2-5; 8 bases align to TRBD2. This CDR3 spans 16 amino acids. Unmatched junction bases numbered 7, after V lost 0 bases and J lost 5 bases. Germline CDR1 KGHDR, CDR2 SFDVKD. CDR3 in DNA: TGTGCCACCAGTGATTTGGGGTTAGCGGGACGGGAGACCCAGTACTTC. It is translated as CATSDLGLAGRETQYF.

The sample holds many counts of this clonotype. The J gene is TRBJ1-3, the V gene TRBV29-1, with no clear D. Trimming stripped 4 bases from V and 0 bases from J, with 7 bases between. Germline V CDR1 and CDR2: SQVTM, ANQGSEA. This CDR3 is 13 amino acids long. This chain's CDR3 is CSVGGSSGNTIYF. Here the CDR3 DNA reads TGCAGCGTTGGAGGCTCCTCTGGAAACACCATATATTTT.

J is TRBJ2-1 and V is TRBV2; 11 positions match TRBD2. V gave up 5 bases and J gave up 7 bases; unmatched junction bases: 1. CDR3 length equals 13 residues. The V gene's germline CDR1 is SNHLY and CDR2 FYNNEI. The CDR3 DNA is TGTGCCAGCAGTACTAGCGGGAGTAATGAGCAGTTCTTC. It encodes CASSTSGSNEQFF.

The V and J genes are TRBV7-2 and TRBJ2-1; 16 positions match TRBD2. J was trimmed by 7 bases and V by 4 bases; bases with no gene match: 4. CDR1 and CDR2 from the germline V gene are SGHTA and FQGNSA. The CDR3 consists of 16 residues. CDR3 in DNA: TGTGCCAGCAGCTCACGGGGACTAGCGGGAGGGAATGAGCAGTTCTTC. Protein product: CASSSRGLAGGNEQFF.

This sequence joins TRBV16 and TRBJ1-2; D remains ambiguous. The CDR3 consists of 14 residues. Looked up from germline, CDR1 is KGHSY and CDR2 is FQNENV. The V end lost 4 bases, the J end lost 7 bases, and 16 bases lay between the germline ends. This chain's CDR3 is CASSPLNGGAGYTF. Written as DNA, the CDR3 is TGTGCCAGCAGCCCCCTTAACGGCGGAGCTGGCTACACCTTC.

This clonotype was seen a handful of times. The V call is TRBV4-3, the J call TRBJ1-2; TRBD1 agrees at 8 bases. This CDR3 contains 16 residues. The junction had 12 bases not matched to a gene; V was cut back by 4 bases and J by 5 bases. CDR1 LGHNA and CDR2 YSLEER come from the germline V gene. The CDR3: CASSLGAGGASYGYTF. The CDR3 DNA follows: TGCGCCAGCAGCCTGGGTGCAGGGGGCGCAAGTTATGGCTACACCTTC.

This clonotype was counted only a few times. In nucleotides, the CDR3 is TGTGCCAGCAGCTTAACACTAACAGAGCAGTTCTTC. Its translation is CASSLTLTEQFF. V is TRBV7-9 and J is TRBJ2-1; D is uncertain. The ends were cut back, 2 bases at V and 10 bases at J, with 9 bases in the middle. Germline V gene lookup returns CDR1 SEHNR and CDR2 FQNEAQ (reference sequence). The CDR3 totals 12 residues.

V is TRBV2 and J is TRBJ2-1; 8 bases agree with TRBD1. This CDR3 contains 15 residues. V shed 6 bases, J shed 4 bases, and the junction held 8 bases outside the gene matches. Germline CDR1 SNHLY, CDR2 FYNNEI. This CDR3 reads CASSADRGSYNEQFF. In DNA, the CDR3 is TGTGCCAGCAGCGCAGACAGGGGTTCATACAATGAGCAGTTCTTC.

This chain joins TRBV4-2 and TRBJ2-5; 11 bases map to TRBD1. The CDR3 is 17 residues long. CDR1 is LGHNA, CDR2 YNFKEQ, per germline. V trimming: 1 base; J trimming: 2 bases; junction bases outside the gene matches: 6. The DNA of the CDR3 is TGTGCCAGCAGCCAAGGGACAGGGGGCAGGGGGCAAGAGACCCAGTACTTC. It encodes CASSQGTGGRGQETQYF.

This clonotype was seen a few times. The V and J genes are TRBV7-2 and TRBJ1-1, with D uncertain. CDR1 SGHTA and CDR2 FQGNSA come from the germline V gene. This CDR3 contains 14 residues. V lost 3 bases and J 1 base, leaving 9 bases between the germline ends. The CDR3 spells CASSFPGRNTEAFF. CDR3 sequence (DNA): TGTGCCAGCAGCTTCCCCGGGAGGAACACTGAAGCTTTCTTT.

This clonotype has only a few counts. The V gene is TRBV2, the J gene TRBJ2-1; 7 nucleotides agree with TRBD2. The V gene end was trimmed by 7 bases and the J gene end by 1 base; junction bases not matched to a gene: 4. The CDR3 is made up of 14 amino acids. The germline CDR1 and CDR2 sequences are SNHLY and FYNNEI. For the CDR3, the DNA is TGTGCCAGCATGGGGGGAGGGTCCTACAATGAGCAGTTCTTC. It is translated as CASMGGGSYNEQFF. The variable domain in full, completed from reference TRBV2 and TRBJ2-1, reads EPEVTQTPSHQVTQMGQEVILRCVPISNHLYFYWYRQILGQKVEFLVSFYNNEISEKSEIFDDQFSVERPDGSNFTLKIRSTKLEDSAMYFCASMGGGSYNEQFFGPGTRLTVL.

This clonotype has only a few counts. V is TRBV10-3 and J is TRBJ2-1, with 12 bases identical to TRBD2. Per germline, CDR1 ENHRY and CDR2 SYGVKD. Trimming took 5 bases from V and 1 from J; bases not matched to a gene: 6. The CDR3 totals 17 residues. As DNA, the CDR3 is TGTGCCATCAGTCCCAGGACTAGCGGGACTTCCTACAATGAGCAGTTCTTC. This codes for CAISPRTSGTSYNEQFF.

This clonotype was observed a few times. The genes are TRBV7-2 and TRBJ1-4; D not certain. This CDR3 is built from 14 residues. Germline V gives CDR1 SGHTA, CDR2 FQGNSA. With 5 bases removed from V and 2 bases from J, the gap between germline ends came to 9 bases. The CDR3 DNA is TGTGCCAGCAGCCCGACATGGACTAATGAAAAACTGTTTTTT. Its translation: CASSPTWTNEKLFF. The entire variable domain, with the rest obtained from reference TRBV7-2 and TRBJ1-4, is as follows: GAGVSQSPSNKVTEKGKDVELRCDPISGHTALYWYRQSLGQGLEFLIYFQGNSAPDKSGLPSDRFSAERTGGSVSTLTIQRTQQEDSAVYLCASSPTWTNEKLFFGSGTQLSVL.

This clonotype was counted only a few times. The chain employs TRBV7-9 and TRBJ2-7, with 9 bases matching TRBD2. The CDR3 has 16 residues. CDR1 is SEHNR, CDR2 FQNEAQ, per germline (reference sequence). Trimming took 4 bases from V and 4 from J; bases not matched to a gene: 11. CDR3 sequence: CASSSPERLAVYEQYF. For the CDR3, the DNA is TGTGCCAGCAGCTCCCCTGAGCGACTAGCGGTATACGAGCAGTACTTC.

This clonotype was counted between two and nine times. This chain uses TRBV5-1 with TRBJ1-1; D is possibly TRBD1 (5 bases). The germline V gene encodes CDR1 SGHRS and CDR2 YFSETQ. The CDR3 extends over 17 amino acids. The V and J ends lost 0 bases and 0 bases respectively, with 15 bases between them. The CDR3 reads CASSLGASDRVNTEAFF. The CDR3 bases are TGCGCCAGCAGCTTGGGGGCCAGCGACAGAGTGAACACTGAAGCTTTCTTT.

This clonotype has a handful of counts. The CDR3 bases are TGTGCCAGCAGTGAATTAGGGGGTCTCGGAGAGACCCAGTACTTC. Translation gives CASSELGGLGETQYF. V gene TRBV2 combines with J gene TRBJ2-5; the D gene is possibly TRBD1 (6 bases). V lost 2 bases, J lost 4 bases, and 14 bases lay in between. Germline CDR1 is SNHLY and CDR2 is FYNNEI. The length of the CDR3 is 15 residues.